The 25 T cell receptor beta chains listed next were all sequenced from one sample in a study of OX40 agonist ivuxolimab in advanced cancers. The repertoire was sequenced with immunoSEQ multiplex PCR; TCRdb's copy has only in-frame clones and lacks some. The table has about 45,000 clones, 89% seen once. This sample comprised CD4+ or CD8+ T cells sorted from blood, obtained in a trial of the OX40 agonist ivuxolimab. These receptors all come from an adult with an advanced solid tumor such as melanoma, head and neck, liver or kidney cancer.

J is TRBJ2-5 and V is TRBV27; possible D gene TRBD1, 5 bases. The CDR3 runs to 15 residues. Trimming took 4 bases from V and 5 from J, leaving 17 bases between them. Germline assignment: CDR1 MNHEY and CDR2 SMNVEV (reference sequence). CDR3 in DNA: TGTGCCAGCAGTTCTTGGGGCCCCCCGAAGGAGACCCAGTACTTC. Translation: CASSSWGPPKETQYF.

A word on this clone: At one boundary the junction diverges from the germline segment, which might be a read error. Other DNA sequences in the same sample also yield this CDR3. The chain carries TRBV2 and TRBJ2-7; 11 positions agree with TRBD2. CDR3 size: 15 residues. CDR1 is SNHLY and CDR2 is FYNNEI in the germline V gene. The CDR3 loop is CASSFTSGSSYEQYF. In DNA, the CDR3 is TGTGCCAGCAGTTTCACTAGCGGGAGCTCCTACGAGCAATACTTC. Based on the CDR3 plus reference TRBV2 and TRBJ2-7, the full variable domain is EPEVTQTPSHQVTQMGQEVILRCVPISNHLYFYWYRQILGQKVEFLVSFYNNEISEKSEIFDDQFSVERPDGSNFTLKIRSTKLEDSAMYFCASSFTSGSSYEQYFGPGTRLTVT.

This chain joins TRBV5-8 and TRBJ2-1; D remains unclear. Germline V gene data show CDR1 as SGHTS and CDR2 as YDEGEE. The CDR3 has 11 amino acids. The V gene lost 4 bases and the J gene lost 8 bases, with 7 bases spanning the gap. CDR3 nucleotide sequence: TGTGCCAGCAGCCCATCATATGAGCAGTTCTTC. Translating gives CASSPSYEQFF.

The CDR3 region has the DNA TGTGCCAGCAGCATGACTAGCCTCGGTTTCAATGAGCAGTTCTTC. Its protein is CASSMTSLGFNEQFF. J is TRBJ2-1 and V is TRBV7-8, with 7 bases fitting TRBD2. Per the germline V gene, CDR1 is SGHVS and CDR2 is FQNEAQ. The junction had 10 bases not matched to a gene; V was cut back by 5 bases and J by 6 bases. CDR3 size: 15 residues.

Worth noting for this clone: The CDR3 ends on some other residue instead of the conserved phenylalanine or tryptophan, so this is likely a read error. The chain joins TRBV9 to TRBJ2-7; 7 bases map to TRBD1. The CDR3 is made up of 14 amino acids. Germline V lookup: CDR1 SGDLS, CDR2 YYNGEE. The trim removed 0 bases at V and 1 base at J, leaving 1 base unmatched. CDR3 DNA sequence: TGTGCCAGCAGCGTAGGGGACAGTTCCTACGAGCAGTACCTC. Encoded protein: CASSVGDSSYEQYL.

The rearrangement links TRBV5-4 to TRBJ2-5; a weak D match, TRBD2 (5 bases). Germline V lookup: CDR1 SGHNT, CDR2 YYREEE (reference sequence). CDR3 size: 16 residues. Trimming took 0 bases from V and 1 from J, leaving 13 bases between them. As DNA, the CDR3 is TGTGCCAGCAGCTTGGCACTACATGGACTCCAAGAGACCCAGTACTTC. Its translation is CASSLALHGLQETQYF.

The CDR3 loop is CASSIRGTAYEQYF. The CDR3, as DNA: TGTGCCAGTAGTATCCGAGGGACAGCCTACGAGCAGTACTTC. The V and J genes are TRBV19 and TRBJ2-7; 7 nucleotides match TRBD1. There are 14 residues in the CDR3. From germline, CDR1 is LNHDA and CDR2 SQIVND (reference sequence). With 3 bases clipped from V and 2 bases from J, the junction kept 4 bases outside the gene matches.

The chain is built from TRBV7-9 and TRBJ2-7; D is uncertain. The CDR3 runs 12 residues. Germline CDR1 is SEHNR and CDR2 is FQNEAQ (reference sequence). V was pared by 0 bases and J by 5 bases, with 5 bases between. As DNA, the CDR3 is TGTGCCAGCAGCTTAGCCGACGACGAGCAGTACTTC. Translated: CASSLADDEQYF. Combining the CDR3 with reference TRBV7-9 and TRBJ2-7 gives the whole variable domain DTGVSQNPRHKITKRGQNVTFRCDPISEHNRLYWYRQTLGQGPEFLTYFQNEAQLEKSRLLSDRFSAERPKGSFSTLEIQRTEQGDSAMYLCASSLADDEQYFGPGTRLTVT.

This clone has only one observation. The rearrangement joins TRBV10-2 to TRBJ2-1, with unresolved D. Trimming removed 8 bases at V and 6 bases at J, with 14 bases between. Germline V gene lookup returns CDR1 WSHSY and CDR2 SAAADI. The length of the CDR3 is 13 residues. CDR3 protein: CASGPPKLNEQFF. In nucleotides, the CDR3 is TGCGCCAGCGGCCCCCCGAAGCTCAATGAGCAGTTCTTC.

This clone was counted between two and nine times. This chain connects TRBV10-2 to TRBJ2-1, with no clear D. Trimming stripped 6 bases from V and 6 bases from J, with 15 bases between. Germline lookup yields CDR1 WSHSY and CDR2 SAAADI. This CDR3 is built from 14 residues. This CDR3 is CASSPSEAGNEQFF. The CDR3 nucleotides read TGCGCCAGCAGCCCGAGTGAAGCCGGCAATGAGCAGTTCTTC.

This chain joins TRBV7-9 and TRBJ2-5; 9 bases align to TRBD1. The J call may not be correct, given that the DNA end is closer to TRBJ2-7. This CDR3 contains 17 residues. Germline values: CDR1 SEHNR, CDR2 FQNEAQ (reference sequence). CDR3 nucleotide sequence: TGTGCCAGCAGCTTATCGAACCGGGACAGGGCCTCCTACGAGCAGTACTTC. Translation gives CASSLSNRDRASYEQYF.

This clone was seen once. The rearrangement links TRBV6-4 to TRBJ1-2, with D unclear. V lost 11 bases, J lost 1 base, and 14 bases lay in between. Germline lookup yields CDR1 MRHNA and CDR2 SNTAGT. This CDR3 has 13 amino acids. The CDR3: CADRPQGNYGYTF. The CDR3 coding sequence is TGTGCCGACCGACCGCAAGGTAACTATGGCTACACCTTC.

There are a few counts of this clone. The chain carries TRBV7-2 and TRBJ1-6; 11 bases match TRBD1. The CDR3 runs 16 residues. Germline V gene lookup returns CDR1 SGHTA and CDR2 FQGNSA. J gave up 4 bases and V 4 bases, and 3 bases lay outside the gene matches. The CDR3: CASSWTGGPYNSPLHF. For the CDR3, the DNA is TGTGCCAGCAGCTGGACAGGGGGCCCATATAATTCACCCCTCCACTTT.

The J gene is TRBJ2-7, the V gene TRBV6-1; the match to TRBD2 covers 11 bases. V was pared by 6 bases and J by 2 bases, with 6 bases of the junction left unmatched. CDR3 length: 15 amino acids. CDR1 MNHNS and CDR2 SASEGT come from the germline V gene. Written as DNA, the CDR3 is TGTGCCAGCAGGGAGGGACTAGCGGCAACCTACGAGCAGTACTTC. This gives the protein CASREGLAATYEQYF.

This rearrangement joins TRBV11-2 to TRBJ1-2; D uncertain. This CDR3 is built from 12 residues. Per the germline V gene, CDR1 is SGHAT and CDR2 is FQNNGV. V was pared by 2 bases and J by 5 bases, with 6 bases between. Written as DNA, the CDR3 is TGTGCCAGCAGCTTAATGAAATATGGCTACACCTTC. Translated: CASSLMKYGYTF.

The V gene is TRBV27, the J gene TRBJ2-5; perhaps TRBD2 as D (5 bases). The CDR3 has 16 residues. The germline V gene encodes CDR1 MNHEY and CDR2 SMNVEV (reference sequence). V was cut by 1 base and J by 2 bases, with 14 bases left in between. DNA for the CDR3: TGTGCCAGCAGTTTATTGCCCCGGGGTCAACAAGAGACCCAGTACTTC. This sequence encodes CASSLLPRGQQETQYF.

The rearrangement joins TRBV15 to TRBJ2-3; D is uncertain. This CDR3 is 14 amino acids long. The V and J ends lost 0 bases and 5 bases respectively, with 9 bases between them. Germline CDR1 is LNHNV and CDR2 is YYDKDF (reference sequence). The CDR3 loop reads CATSREKSRDTQYF. CDR3 bases: TGTGCCACCAGCAGAGAGAAGAGTCGAGATACGCAGTATTTT.

The genes are TRBV6-4 and TRBJ2-3; TRBD1 or TRBD2 may be the D gene (6 bases each). Germline V gene sequence: CDR1 MRHNA, CDR2 SNTAGT. The CDR3 is made up of 14 amino acids. The germline V and J ends were trimmed by 4 bases and 1 base, with 9 bases remaining between them. The CDR3: CASSVEGGTDTQYF. The CDR3 coding sequence is TGTGCCAGCAGTGTGGAGGGGGGCACAGATACGCAGTATTTT.

This clone was seen more than once but under ten times. CDR3 DNA sequence: TGTGCCAGCAGTGACTCGGTAGGATCCGATACGCAGTATTTT. It encodes CASSDSVGSDTQYF. V and J are TRBV6-4 and TRBJ2-3, with unresolved D. From germline, CDR1 is MRHNA and CDR2 SNTAGT. This CDR3 is built from 14 residues. With 0 bases removed from V and 6 bases from J, the gap between germline ends came to 10 bases.

J is TRBJ2-7 and V is TRBV29-1, with D tentatively TRBD2 (5 bases). The germline V and J ends were trimmed by 0 bases and 2 bases, with 14 bases remaining between them. Germline CDR1 SQVTM, CDR2 ANQGSEA. The CDR3 has 15 amino acids. This chain's CDR3 is CSVEDLSGKPYEQYF. The CDR3 coding sequence is TGCAGCGTTGAAGATCTATCGGGGAAACCCTACGAGCAGTACTTC.

The V gene is TRBV29-1, the J gene TRBJ2-2; D is perhaps TRBD1 (6 bases). Per the germline V gene, CDR1 is SQVTM and CDR2 is ANQGSEA. Trimming cost V 3 bases and J 4 bases, with 12 bases left between them. There are 14 residues in the CDR3. The CDR3 loop is CSVDSRGSTGELFF. The CDR3 DNA is TGCAGCGTTGATTCGAGGGGGAGCACCGGGGAGCTGTTTTTT.

This CDR3 reads CSVVGDRIWDEQYF. As DNA, the CDR3 is TGCAGCGTTGTTGGGGACAGGATTTGGGACGAGCAGTACTTC. V is TRBV29-1 and J is TRBJ2-7; TRBD1 matches at 8 bases. V shed 4 bases and J 5 bases; nucleotides not matched to a gene: 10. Germline V gene sequence: CDR1 SQVTM, CDR2 ANQGSEA. The CDR3 loop spans 14 amino acids.

The V and J genes are TRBV5-1 and TRBJ2-6; D remains ambiguous. Trimming pared 5 bases from V and 0 bases from J, leaving 9 bases between. Germline V gene data show CDR1 as SGHRS and CDR2 as YFSETQ. The CDR3 totals 15 residues. In nucleotides, the CDR3 is TGCGCCAGCAGGGAACGATACTCTGGGGCCAACGTCCTGACTTTC. Translated: CASRERYSGANVLTF.

This sequence joins TRBV9 and TRBJ2-7; TRBD1 matches at 7 bases. V was clipped by 3 bases and J by 4 bases; unmatched bases: 10. CDR1 is SGDLS and CDR2 is YYNGEE in the germline V gene. The CDR3 has 15 residues. The CDR3 DNA reads as TGTGCCAGCAGCGCGGGACAGACAGCCGCGTACGAGCAGTACTTC. It specifies CASSAGQTAAYEQYF.

The genes are TRBV4-1 and TRBJ2-7; possibly TRBD2 for D (5 bases). Trimming pared 6 bases from V and 0 bases from J, leaving 15 bases between. Germline-derived CDR1 and CDR2 are MGHRA and YSYEKL. The CDR3 has 15 amino acids. CDR3 sequence reads: CASRPRLGSSYEQYF. CDR3 DNA: TGCGCCAGCAGACCCAGGCTGGGGAGCTCCTACGAGCAGTACTTC.